Included here is one T cell receptor (beta chain) sequence, with context. At one boundary the junction diverges from the germline segment, which might be a read error. This sample was taken from a study of blood T cell repertoires in COVID-19. Study summary: From the United States, Italy and Spain came samples of acute and convalescent COVID-19. PBMCs, B-cell-depleted T cells, or T cells provided the cDNA or gDNA that made up the material.

The CDR3 length is 14 residues. Germline V gene sequence: CDR1 LGHNA, CDR2 YNFKEQ. Original data processing: By means of reference gene primer amplification, nucleated cell counts were estimated. Profiling relied on immunoSEQ multiplex PCR, and the TCRdb table lists in-frame clones only, not all of them. The V and J calls and clone size are taken from that table; D and trimming were inferred from the DNA. This sample has about 120,000 clones, with 90% found just once. V usage is TRBV4-2 and J usage is TRBJ2-5; D possibly uses TRBD1 or TRBD2 (6 bases each). The sequence was obtained from a human donor with active COVID-19. The donor label of this sample is uncertain. What was sequenced was peripheral blood. This CDR3 is CASSQGGREETQYF. In DNA, the CDR3 is TGTGCCAGCAGTCAAGGGGGGCGGGAAGAGACCCAGTACTTC.